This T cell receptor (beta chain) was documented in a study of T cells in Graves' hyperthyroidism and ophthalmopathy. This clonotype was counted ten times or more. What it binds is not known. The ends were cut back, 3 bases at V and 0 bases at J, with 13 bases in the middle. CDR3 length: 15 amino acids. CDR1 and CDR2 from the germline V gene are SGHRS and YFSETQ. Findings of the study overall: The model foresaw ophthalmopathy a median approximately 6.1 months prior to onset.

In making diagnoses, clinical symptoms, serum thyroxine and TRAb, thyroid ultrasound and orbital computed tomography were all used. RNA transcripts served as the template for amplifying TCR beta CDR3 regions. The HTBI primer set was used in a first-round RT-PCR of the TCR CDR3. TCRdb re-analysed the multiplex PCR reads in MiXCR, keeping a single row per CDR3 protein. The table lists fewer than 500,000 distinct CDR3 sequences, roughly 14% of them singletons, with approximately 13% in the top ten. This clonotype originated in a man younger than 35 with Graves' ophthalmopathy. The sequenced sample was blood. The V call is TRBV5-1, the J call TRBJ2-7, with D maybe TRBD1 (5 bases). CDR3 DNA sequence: TGCGCCAGCAGCTCCCGTAGACAGCACTCCTACGAGCAGTACTTC. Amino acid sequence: CASSSRRQHSYEQYF.